Detailed here is one T cell receptor beta chain. The antigen this receptor binds is unknown. No base quality information exists; no much larger clone differs at one position. The data are from a study of T cell changes during pregnancy in multiple sclerosis (dated by TCRdb to 2018 to 2020). For context, the study as a whole: Changes in the T cell repertoire over the course of pregnancy were examined in this study in women with multiple sclerosis.

Library prep was done by the immunoSEQ multiplex PCR assay. TCRdb's version of the immuneACCESS table is confined to in-frame rearrangements and falls short of the full clone set. An unresolved V gene accounts for under half of the shortfall where checked; the remainder is of unknown origin. This sample gives 30,000 to 35,000 clones in total; 90% of them show up just once. Approximately 12% of the sample comes from the top ten. The source was CD8+ T cells from peripheral blood mononuclear cells, collected in the first trimester of pregnancy. The TCR comes from a female donor with multiple sclerosis, enrolled in a pregnancy study.

The CDR3 reads as follows: CASSFLAGGGYEQYF. The DNA is TGTGCCAGCAGTTTTCTAGCGGGAGGGGGCTACGAGCAGTACTTC. The rearrangement joined TRBV28 to TRBJ2-7; 12 junctional bases match TRBD2. Per the germline V gene, MDHEN is the CDR1 and SYDVKM is the CDR2. Compared with germline, V lacks 3 bases and J lacks 3 bases; bases without a gene match: 3. The CDR3 covers 15 residues, taking in both the cysteine and the phenylalanine. The DNA shown is the 45-base CDR3, in frame from base 1.